Sequencing of this T cell receptor (beta chain) was carried out in a study of T cells in Graves' hyperthyroidism and ophthalmopathy. Turning to the study itself: Specimen type is peripheral blood, collected at initial diagnosis prior to any treatment.

Each patient was aged 18 to 65 and had newly diagnosed hyperthyroidism of under 2 months' duration. Patients were excluded for uncontrolled infection, other autoimmune disease, pregnancy or lactation. This clonotype was detected ten times or more. Its antigen is not known. Trimming removed 4 bases at V and 0 bases at J, with 21 bases between. Germline CDR1 is LGHDT and CDR2 is YNNKEL (reference sequence). The CDR3 is made up of 18 amino acids. RNA transcripts served as the template for amplifying TCR beta CDR3 regions. HTBI primers were used for first-round RT-PCR of the TCR CDR3. MiXCR was run by TCRdb on the multiplex PCR reads, yielding one entry per CDR3 protein. Of about 350,000 distinct CDR3 sequences listed, approximately 18% are singletons. Regarding the study as a whole: Among clonotypes expanded in thyroid above 0.001, most were also found in blood.

The sample consisted of blood. This chain connects TRBV3-1 to TRBJ1-1; TRBD1 is a possible D gene (5 bases). The receptor was derived from a woman aged 30 to 39 with Graves' hyperthyroidism that later progressed to Graves' ophthalmopathy. CDR3 DNA: TGTGCCAGCAGCCCCTGGGGGGGGGAAACGAGGATGAACACTGAAGCTTTCTTT. Protein product: CASSPWGGETRMNTEAFF.